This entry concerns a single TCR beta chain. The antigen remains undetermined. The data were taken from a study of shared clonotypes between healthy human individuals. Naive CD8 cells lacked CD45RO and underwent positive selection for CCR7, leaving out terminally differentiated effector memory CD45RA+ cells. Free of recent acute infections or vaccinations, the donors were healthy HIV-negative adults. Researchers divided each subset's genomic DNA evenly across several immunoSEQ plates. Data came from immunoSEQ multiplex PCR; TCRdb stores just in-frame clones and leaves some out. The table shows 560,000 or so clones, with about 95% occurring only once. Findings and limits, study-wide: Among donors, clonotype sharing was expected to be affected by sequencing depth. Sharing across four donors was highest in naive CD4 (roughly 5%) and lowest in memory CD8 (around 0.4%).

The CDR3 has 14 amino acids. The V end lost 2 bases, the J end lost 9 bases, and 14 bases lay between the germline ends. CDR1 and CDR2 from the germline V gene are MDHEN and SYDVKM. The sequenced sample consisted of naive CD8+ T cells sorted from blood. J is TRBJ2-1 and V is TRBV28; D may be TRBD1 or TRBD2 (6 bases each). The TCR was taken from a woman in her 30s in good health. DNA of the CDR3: TGTGCCAGCAGTTTAACGGAGGGGGGCGCTGAGCAGTTCTTC. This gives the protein CASSLTEGGAEQFF.